The source of this T cell receptor beta chain is a study of blood T cell repertoires in COVID-19. About the study: T cells, B-cell-depleted T cells, or PBMCs supplied cDNA or gDNA.

Original data processing: For nucleated cells, counts were estimated from reference gene primer amplification. The table came from immunoSEQ multiplex PCR; TCRdb's copy has only in-frame clones and leaves some out. The DNA was the basis for D and trimming; V, J and clone size are from that table. The sample lists 300,000 to 400,000 clones; around 91% were seen once. Donors were grouped by their self-reported clinical history. The ends were cut back, 5 bases at V and 0 bases at J, with 19 bases in the middle. Germline loops: CDR1 MDHEN, CDR2 SYDVKM. This CDR3 comprises 17 residues. The sequence was obtained from a young man who had recovered from COVID-19. The rearrangement joins TRBV28 to TRBJ1-1, with D possibly matching TRBD1 (5 bases). The sample comprised PBMCs or T cells enriched from blood (not recorded which). The CDR3 bases are TGTGCCAGCAGTCCCGGGAGGGGAGGAGGTCTGAACACTGAAGCTTTCTTT. Its protein is CASSPGRGGGLNTEAFF.